This T cell receptor (beta chain) originates from a study of CD8 T cells in Susac syndrome. The overall study: Sequenced Susac syndrome patients included about six with active disease and fewer than ten who were in remission.

After extraction with the RNeasy kit, about 0.45 to 1 ug of the RNA was reverse transcribed using random hexamers. Each CDR3 protein gets one entry after TCRdb re-called the immunoSEQ multiplex PCR reads with MiXCR. The sample records tens of thousands of distinct CDR3 sequences, approximately 96% being singletons. Deletions cut 0 bases from V and 2 bases from J, with 4 bases between. CDR1 SGHNT and CDR2 YYREEE come from the germline V gene (reference sequence). The CDR3 spans 13 residues. The sequence derives from a human donor with Susac syndrome. The V and J genes are TRBV5-4 and TRBJ2-3, with no clear D. The sequenced sample was CD8+ T cells from PBMCs. The DNA of the CDR3 is TGTGCCAGCAGCTTGGATTACACAGATACGCAGTATTTT. Amino acids: CASSLDYTDTQYF.